This TCR beta chain comes out of a study of Tregs in tolerant kidney transplant recipients. CDR1 is MNHEY and CDR2 is SVGAGI in the germline V gene. The CDR3 covers 15 residues. V was clipped by 1 base and J by 8 bases, with 15 bases between them. This clone is a singleton in its sample. Its antigen is currently unknown. The data were produced by immunoSEQ multiplex PCR, yet TCRdb's version contains in-frame clones alone and is incomplete. The table records roughly 4,000 clones, 56% of them present only once. The rearrangement joins TRBV6-5 to TRBJ2-1, with TRBD2 as a possible D gene (7 bases). The sequenced sample was CD8+ T cells from blood cultured with allogeneic cells. The clonotype originates from a human donor in good health. CDR3 residues: CASSYFPLGGDEQFF. The CDR3 DNA is TGTGCCAGCAGTTACTTCCCCTTAGGGGGGGATGAGCAGTTCTTC.